These T cell receptor beta chains were read from a single sample in a study of blood T cell repertoires in COVID-19. Profiled with immunoSEQ multiplex PCR; TCRdb holds only in-frame clones, not every one. This table holds 25,000 to 35,000 clones, 90% found once. The specimen was peripheral blood. The receptor set was obtained from a human donor in a cohort sampled during active COVID-19. The CDR3 runs from the conserved cysteine through the conserved F or W. The order of the fields is D gene, V gene, CDR3 length, J gene, clone size, CDR3 protein, CDR3 DNA. D genes are given only for firm matches. Where a row states a size, it is once, few, many or the class of an expanded clone; other rows omit it.

d_call: .
v_call: TRBV5-5
cdr3_length: 15
j_call: TRBJ1-4
clone_size: .
cdr3_aa: CASSLAGHGGEKLFF
cdr3_nt: TGTGCCAGCAGCTTGGCGGGACACGGTGGAGAAAAACTGTTTTTT

d_call: TRBD1
v_call: TRBV25-1
cdr3_length: 14
j_call: TRBJ1-3
clone_size: .
cdr3_aa: CASSPRTGGNTIYF
cdr3_nt: TGTGCCAGCAGCCCCCGGACAGGGGGAAACACCATATATTTT

d_call: .
v_call: TRBV11-3
cdr3_length: 14
j_call: TRBJ1-1
clone_size: .
cdr3_aa: CASSAGVANTEAFF
cdr3_nt: TGTGCCAGCAGCGCAGGGGTCGCGAACACTGAAGCTTTCTTT

d_call: .
v_call: TRBV5-4
cdr3_length: 16
j_call: TRBJ1-2
clone_size: .
cdr3_aa: CASSLDGRVYRDGYTF
cdr3_nt: TGTGCCAGCAGCTTGGATGGGCGGGTGTATCGTGATGGCTACACCTTC

d_call: TRBD2
v_call: TRBV5-1
cdr3_length: 17
j_call: TRBJ2-1
clone_size: once
cdr3_aa: CASSLDVSGGFYNEQFF
cdr3_nt: TGCGCCAGCAGCTTGGATGTTAGCGGGGGGTTTTACAATGAGCAGTTCTTC

d_call: TRBD1
v_call: TRBV24-1
cdr3_length: 17
j_call: TRBJ2-6
clone_size: .
cdr3_aa: CATRIDRGCSGANVLTF
cdr3_nt: TGTGCCACCAGGATCGACAGGGGGTGCTCTGGGGCCAACGTCCTGACTTTC

d_call: .
v_call: TRBV18
cdr3_length: 15
j_call: TRBJ1-2
clone_size: once
cdr3_aa: CASSPRAGVNYGYTF
cdr3_nt: TGTGCCAGCTCACCACGAGCAGGGGTTAACTATGGCTACACCTTC

d_call: TRBD1
v_call: TRBV27
cdr3_length: 15
j_call: TRBJ2-7
clone_size: .
cdr3_aa: CASSARTGGIYEQYF
cdr3_nt: TGTGCCAGCAGTGCTCGGACAGGGGGAATCTACGAGCAGTACTTC

d_call: TRBD1
v_call: TRBV5-4
cdr3_length: 16
j_call: TRBJ1-4
clone_size: once
cdr3_aa: CASSLWGTGKNEKLFF
cdr3_nt: TGTGCCAGCAGCTTGTGGGGGACAGGGAAAAATGAAAAACTGTTTTTT

d_call: TRBD2
v_call: TRBV19
cdr3_length: 14
j_call: TRBJ2-7
clone_size: .
cdr3_aa: CASSLRGLGYEQYF
cdr3_nt: TGTGCCAGTAGTCTGAGGGGACTAGGCTACGAGCAGTACTTC

d_call: .
v_call: TRBV19
cdr3_length: 13
j_call: TRBJ1-1
clone_size: few
cdr3_aa: CASSIEGGAEAFF
cdr3_nt: TGTGCCAGTAGTATAGAGGGGGGGGCTGAAGCTTTCTTT

d_call: TRBD1
v_call: TRBV2
cdr3_length: 15
j_call: TRBJ2-1
clone_size: .
cdr3_aa: CASSGPGQGINEQFF
cdr3_nt: TGTGCCAGCAGTGGCCCAGGACAGGGAATCAATGAGCAGTTCTTC

d_call: TRBD2
v_call: TRBV19
cdr3_length: 19
j_call: TRBJ2-7
clone_size: .
cdr3_aa: CASSIEGSGSILLRFGQYF
cdr3_nt: TGTGCCAGTAGTATAGAGGGTAGCGGGAGTATTTTATTGCGGTTCGGGCAGTACTTC

d_call: .
v_call: TRBV19
cdr3_length: 14
j_call: TRBJ1-2
clone_size: .
cdr3_aa: CASRIGQRRDGYTF
cdr3_nt: TGTGCCAGTAGAATAGGACAACGCAGGGATGGCTACACCTTC

d_call: TRBD1
v_call: TRBV10-3
cdr3_length: 14
j_call: TRBJ2-1
clone_size: once
cdr3_aa: CAISERQGRNEQFF
cdr3_nt: TGTGCCATCAGTGAGAGACAGGGGCGGAATGAGCAGTTCTTC